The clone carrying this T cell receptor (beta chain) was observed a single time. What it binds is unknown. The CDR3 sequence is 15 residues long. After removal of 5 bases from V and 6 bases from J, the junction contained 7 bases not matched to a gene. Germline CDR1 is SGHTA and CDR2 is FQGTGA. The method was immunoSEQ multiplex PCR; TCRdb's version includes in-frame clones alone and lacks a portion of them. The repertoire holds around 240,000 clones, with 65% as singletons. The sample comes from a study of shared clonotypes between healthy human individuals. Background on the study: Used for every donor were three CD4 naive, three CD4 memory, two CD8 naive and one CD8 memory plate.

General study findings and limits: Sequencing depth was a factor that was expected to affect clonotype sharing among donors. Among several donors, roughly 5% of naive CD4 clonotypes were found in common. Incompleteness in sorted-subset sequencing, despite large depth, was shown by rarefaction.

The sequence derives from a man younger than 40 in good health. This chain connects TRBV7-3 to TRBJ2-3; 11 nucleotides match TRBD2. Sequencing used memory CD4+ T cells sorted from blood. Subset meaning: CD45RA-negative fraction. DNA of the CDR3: TGTGCCAGCAGCCCAGGCGCTAGCGGGAGGGATACGCAGTATTTT. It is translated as CASSPGASGRDTQYF.